This T cell receptor beta chain was captured by sequencing in a study of T cell changes during pregnancy in multiple sclerosis. The V and J ends lost 7 bases and 4 bases, in that order; junction bases with no gene match: 9. The CDR3 is 15 amino acids. The germline gives CDR1 MNHNS, CDR2 SASEGT. Profiling relied on immunoSEQ multiplex PCR, and the TCRdb table lists in-frame clones only, not all of them. This table holds approximately 100,000 clones, 85% to 95% found once. The receptor was isolated from a female donor with multiple sclerosis, enrolled in a pregnancy study. V usage is TRBV6-1 and J usage is TRBJ1-1, with 10 nucleotides matching TRBD1. The sequencing used peripheral blood, collected after pregnancy. This CDR3 is CASKMGQGPGTEAFF. The CDR3 region has the DNA TGTGCCAGCAAGATGGGACAGGGGCCCGGCACTGAAGCTTTCTTT.